This TCR beta chain was captured in a study of blood T cell repertoires in COVID-19. Overall study context: Specimens from acute and convalescent COVID-19 originated in the United States, Italy and Spain. T cells, B-cell-depleted T cells, or PBMCs provided the cDNA or gDNA that served as material.

This clone appeared a single time. Other DNA sequences of this sample code for an identical CDR3. In the study's own analysis: Reference gene primer amplification gave nucleated cell count estimates. Only in-frame clones appear in the TCRdb table, and some are missing; sequencing was by immunoSEQ multiplex PCR. V, J and clone size derive from that table, while D and trimming were established from the DNA sequence. This sample has roughly 220,000 clones; less than 85% occur once, and the top ten carry 4.5% to 7%. This receptor was taken from a woman in her sixties or seventies with acute or convalescent COVID-19. Source material: peripheral blood.

This CDR3 is CASSPPGAYNEQFF. As DNA, the CDR3 is TGTGCCAGCAGCCCTCCGGGGGCCTACAATGAGCAGTTCTTC. The chain carries TRBV7-8 and TRBJ2-1; D may be TRBD2 (6 bases). Trimming removed 5 bases from V and 2 bases from J, with 10 bases in between. This CDR3 has 14 residues. CDR1 and CDR2 (germline): SGHVS, FQNEAQ.